This T cell receptor (beta chain) was captured in a study of long-term antiretroviral therapy in people with HIV. General study results and limits: There were no data on ART adherence, viral resistance or therapy changes, a gap that limits inferences about post-ART repertoire changes. Clones with expansion before ART led the repertoire at all time points.

Every one of the donors gave at least one pre-ART PBMC sample and at least two post-ART PBMC samples. The United States was where all participants with HIV were treated. Version v3.0 of the immunoSEQ assay ran at survey level. The assay was immunoSEQ multiplex PCR, and TCRdb's table has in-frame clones only and misses some. This table has some 48,000 clones, around 80% appearing once. As to this clone: The antigen is unknown. Other nucleotide sequences from this sample produce the same CDR3.

Germline V lookup: CDR1 MNHNY, CDR2 SVGAGI (reference sequence). The CDR3 length is 12 residues. V gave up 3 bases and J gave up 4 bases, with 4 bases separating them. This TCR was recovered from a woman under 30 with HIV. The V gene is TRBV6-6, the J gene TRBJ1-5; D remains ambiguous. The sample in question was unsorted PBMCs, obtained 0.8 years after starting antiretroviral therapy. The CDR3 DNA is TGTGCCAGCAGTTATTTAAATCAGCCCCAGCATTTT. Translation gives CASSYLNQPQHF.